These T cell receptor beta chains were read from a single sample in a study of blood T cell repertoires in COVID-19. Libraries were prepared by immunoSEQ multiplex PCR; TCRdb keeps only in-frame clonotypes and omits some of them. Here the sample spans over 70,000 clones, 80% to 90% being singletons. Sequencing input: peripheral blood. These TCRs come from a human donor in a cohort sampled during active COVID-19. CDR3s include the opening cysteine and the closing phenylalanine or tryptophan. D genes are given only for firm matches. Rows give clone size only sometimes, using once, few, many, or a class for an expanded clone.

cdr3_nt: TGTGCCAGCAGCCAGGGACAGGGGGCCAATCAGCCCCAGCATTTT
cdr3_aa: CASSQGQGANQPQHF
j_call: TRBJ1-5
clone_size: few
v_call: TRBV3-1/TRBV3-2
d_call: TRBD1

cdr3_nt: TGTGCCAGCAGTGACAGGGGCCTCACCGGGGAGCTGTTTTTT
cdr3_aa: CASSDRGLTGELFF
j_call: TRBJ2-2
clone_size: once
v_call: TRBV7-9
d_call: TRBD1

cdr3_nt: TGTGCCAGCAGCCCATTCCCAAGCGGGAGGGCCGGTGAGACCCAGTACTTC
cdr3_aa: CASSPFPSGRAGETQYF
j_call: TRBJ2-5
clone_size: NA
v_call: TRBV5-4
d_call: TRBD2

cdr3_nt: TGTGCCAGCGGCCTCTACGAGCAGTACTTC
cdr3_aa: CASGLYEQYF
j_call: TRBJ2-7
clone_size: NA
v_call: TRBV7-9
d_call: NA

cdr3_nt: TGTGCCAGCAGCTACGGACAGGGGATCACTGAAGCTTTCTTT
cdr3_aa: CASSYGQGITEAFF
j_call: TRBJ1-1
clone_size: NA
v_call: TRBV3-1/TRBV3-2
d_call: TRBD1

cdr3_nt: TGCGCCAGCAGCCCCTCCCCGGGAGGACTAACAGATACGCAGTATTTT
cdr3_aa: CASSPSPGGLTDTQYF
j_call: TRBJ2-3
clone_size: NA
v_call: TRBV5-1
d_call: TRBD2

cdr3_nt: TGTGCCAGCACCCTCGGGATCACGGAGGTCAATGAGCAGTTCTTC
cdr3_aa: CASTLGITEVNEQFF
j_call: TRBJ2-1
clone_size: NA
v_call: TRBV28
d_call: NA

cdr3_nt: TGTGCCAGTAGTATAGGTTTAAATAATCGCAATGAGCAGTTCTTC
cdr3_aa: CASSIGLNNRNEQFF
j_call: TRBJ2-1
clone_size: NA
v_call: TRBV19
d_call: NA

cdr3_nt: TGTGCCAGCAGCTTTACAATGTACACTGAAGCTTTCTTT
cdr3_aa: CASSFTMYTEAFF
j_call: TRBJ1-1
clone_size: NA
v_call: TRBV7-2
d_call: NA

cdr3_nt: TGTGCCAGCAGTTTGGGACTTGACAGTTGGAGGGAGACCCAGTACTTC
cdr3_aa: CASSLGLDSWRETQYF
j_call: TRBJ2-5
clone_size: NA
v_call: TRBV27
d_call: NA

cdr3_nt: TGTGCCAGCAGTGATGGAAGGACACCCTACGAGCAGTACTTC
cdr3_aa: CASSDGRTPYEQYF
j_call: TRBJ2-7
clone_size: NA
v_call: TRBV2
d_call: NA

cdr3_nt: TGTGCCAGCAGCTCACAGCCAGGGGTCGCCTACAATGAGCAGTTCTTC
cdr3_aa: CASSSQPGVAYNEQFF
j_call: TRBJ2-1
clone_size: NA
v_call: TRBV7-2
d_call: NA

cdr3_nt: TGTGCCACCAGTGAATGGGACAGCCTCCACGAGCAGTTCTTC
cdr3_aa: CATSEWDSLHEQFF
j_call: TRBJ2-1
clone_size: NA
v_call: TRBV24-1
d_call: TRBD1

cdr3_nt: TGTGCCAGCAGACAACCGGGACTAGCGGGAGCATCCGAGCAGTACTTC
cdr3_aa: CASRQPGLAGASEQYF
j_call: TRBJ2-7
clone_size: NA
v_call: TRBV27
d_call: TRBD2

cdr3_nt: TGTGCCAGCAGCCCGGGGAGGCCCCCATACAATGAGCAGTTCTTC
cdr3_aa: CASSPGRPPYNEQFF
j_call: TRBJ2-1
clone_size: NA
v_call: TRBV7-2
d_call: NA

cdr3_nt: TGCAGCGTTGCTCAGTTCCAAGAGACCCAGTACTTC
cdr3_aa: CSVAQFQETQYF
j_call: TRBJ2-5
clone_size: NA
v_call: TRBV29-1
d_call: NA

cdr3_nt: TGTGCCAGCAGCCAATACCCGGGTTACTATGGCTACACCTTC
cdr3_aa: CASSQYPGYYGYTF
j_call: TRBJ1-2
clone_size: NA
v_call: TRBV16
d_call: NA

cdr3_nt: TGCGCCAGCAGCCAAGCCGTTAGCAATCAGCCCCAGCATTTT
cdr3_aa: CASSQAVSNQPQHF
j_call: TRBJ1-5
clone_size: NA
v_call: TRBV4-3
d_call: NA

cdr3_nt: TGCGCCAGCAGCTTGGTAGGGGGAAACTCGATCAATGAGCAGTTCTTC
cdr3_aa: CASSLVGGNSINEQFF
j_call: TRBJ2-1
clone_size: NA
v_call: TRBV5-1
d_call: NA

cdr3_nt: TGTGCCAGCAGTAGAGGGGGCTACGAGACCCAGTACTTC
cdr3_aa: CASSRGGYETQYF
j_call: TRBJ2-5
clone_size: NA
v_call: TRBV2
d_call: TRBD1

cdr3_nt: TGTGCCAGCGGTCAGCTGGCACAGGGGAACAATTCACCCCTCCACTTT
cdr3_aa: CASGQLAQGNNSPLHF
j_call: TRBJ1-6
clone_size: NA
v_call: TRBV28
d_call: TRBD1

cdr3_nt: TGTGCCAGCAGCGTATCGGTAGAAAGTGGCTACGAGCAGTACTTC
cdr3_aa: CASSVSVESGYEQYF
j_call: TRBJ2-7
clone_size: once
v_call: TRBV9
d_call: NA

cdr3_nt: TGTGCCAGCAGTAAAGGACAGGGCGTTTTAAACGATGAGCAGTTCTTC
cdr3_aa: CASSKGQGVLNDEQFF
j_call: TRBJ2-1
clone_size: NA
v_call: TRBV28
d_call: TRBD1

cdr3_nt: TGTGCCAGCAGCCAACGGTGGGGGCAGGAGCTGTTTTTT
cdr3_aa: CASSQRWGQELFF
j_call: TRBJ2-2
clone_size: NA
v_call: TRBV7-8
d_call: NA

cdr3_nt: TGTGCCAGTAGTATCCGCACTCCAAACAGGGGCAATCTCTATGGCTACACCTTC
cdr3_aa: CASSIRTPNRGNLYGYTF
j_call: TRBJ1-2
clone_size: NA
v_call: TRBV19
d_call: TRBD1

cdr3_nt: TGTGCCAGCAGTCTTAGGACAGAGAACTATGGCTACACCTTC
cdr3_aa: CASSLRTENYGYTF
j_call: TRBJ1-2
clone_size: NA
v_call: TRBV28
d_call: NA

cdr3_nt: TGTGCCAGCAGTCCCGGGACAGGGGGCAGGGATGAAAAACTGTTTTTT
cdr3_aa: CASSPGTGGRDEKLFF
j_call: TRBJ1-4
clone_size: NA
v_call: TRBV25-1
d_call: TRBD1

cdr3_nt: TGTGCCAGCAGGATTACATCGAACACTGAAGCTTTCTTT
cdr3_aa: CASRITSNTEAFF
j_call: TRBJ1-1
clone_size: NA
v_call: TRBV6-6
d_call: NA

cdr3_nt: TGTGCCAGCAGCCTATCACGGATCAGGGTCGATGGCTACACCTTC
cdr3_aa: CASSLSRIRVDGYTF
j_call: TRBJ1-2
clone_size: NA
v_call: TRBV5-6
d_call: NA

cdr3_nt: TGTGCCATCAGTGAGAACAGGAACACTGAAGCTTTCTTT
cdr3_aa: CAISENRNTEAFF
j_call: TRBJ1-1
clone_size: NA
v_call: TRBV10-3
d_call: NA

cdr3_nt: TGTGCCAGCAGTTTAATGGTACTATCCTACAATGAGCAGTTCTTC
cdr3_aa: CASSLMVLSYNEQFF
j_call: TRBJ2-1
clone_size: NA
v_call: TRBV28
d_call: NA

cdr3_nt: TGTGCCAGCAGCCAGGAGACAGGGGTTTACAATGAGCAGTTCTTC
cdr3_aa: CASSQETGVYNEQFF
j_call: TRBJ2-1
clone_size: NA
v_call: TRBV7-2
d_call: TRBD1

cdr3_nt: TGCGCCAGCACAATTACAGGAGGGTCCCCCGTCGGGCAGTTCTTC
cdr3_aa: CASTITGGSPVGQFF
j_call: TRBJ2-1
clone_size: NA
v_call: TRBV5-1
d_call: NA

cdr3_nt: TGTGCCAGCAAACCCAGACAGGGGGCCGGTCAGCCCCAGCATTTT
cdr3_aa: CASKPRQGAGQPQHF
j_call: TRBJ1-5
clone_size: NA
v_call: TRBV2
d_call: TRBD1

cdr3_nt: TGTGCCAGCAGGCCCTTGGACAGGGCCGAAGAGACCCAGTACTTC
cdr3_aa: CASRPLDRAEETQYF
j_call: TRBJ2-5
clone_size: NA
v_call: TRBV28
d_call: TRBD1

cdr3_nt: TGTGCCAGCAGCTTCGGCAGGGGAGACACTGAAGCTTTCTTT
cdr3_aa: CASSFGRGDTEAFF
j_call: TRBJ1-1
clone_size: NA
v_call: TRBV5-6
d_call: NA

cdr3_nt: TGTGCCAGCAGTGAAGTGGGGGGAACACCCGGGGAGCTGTTTTTT
cdr3_aa: CASSEVGGTPGELFF
j_call: TRBJ2-2
clone_size: NA
v_call: TRBV2
d_call: NA

cdr3_nt: TGTGCCACCAGCAGAGGGCGGAGTGGGTGGACTTCGAACACCGGGGAGCTGTTTTTT
cdr3_aa: CATSRGRSGWTSNTGELFF
j_call: TRBJ2-2
clone_size: once
v_call: TRBV15
d_call: NA

cdr3_nt: TGTGCCAGCTCACCACCCGGGGGTGATACGCAGTATTTT
cdr3_aa: CASSPPGGDTQYF
j_call: TRBJ2-3
clone_size: NA
v_call: TRBV18
d_call: NA

cdr3_nt: TGTGCCAGCAGTTACGGTAGACTAGCGGGAGACAATGAGCAGTTCTTC
cdr3_aa: CASSYGRLAGDNEQFF
j_call: TRBJ2-1
clone_size: NA
v_call: TRBV6-5
d_call: TRBD2

cdr3_nt: TGTGCCAGCAGTTTCTCAGCGAAAGTCTATGGCTACACCTTC
cdr3_aa: CASSFSAKVYGYTF
j_call: TRBJ1-2
clone_size: NA
v_call: TRBV6-5
d_call: NA

cdr3_nt: TGTGCCAGCAGCAGCGAGGCGGCACCCCTCCACTTT
cdr3_aa: CASSSEAAPLHF
j_call: TRBJ1-6
clone_size: once
v_call: TRBV2
d_call: NA

cdr3_nt: TGTGCCAGCAGAATAGCGGGAGAAGGGTCGCAGTATTTT
cdr3_aa: CASRIAGEGSQYF
j_call: TRBJ2-3
clone_size: NA
v_call: TRBV7-8
d_call: TRBD2

cdr3_nt: TGTGCCAGCAGCCTATCAACCCGGGAGACCCAGTACTTC
cdr3_aa: CASSLSTRETQYF
j_call: TRBJ2-5
clone_size: NA
v_call: TRBV11-2
d_call: NA

cdr3_nt: TGTGCCAGCAGTTTAAGTGACAGGGTATATGGCTACACCTTC
cdr3_aa: CASSLSDRVYGYTF
j_call: TRBJ1-2
clone_size: NA
v_call: TRBV28
d_call: TRBD1

cdr3_nt: TGTGCCAGCAACAGGGAAGGGGACCAGCATTTT
cdr3_aa: CASNREGDQHF
j_call: TRBJ1-5
clone_size: once
v_call: TRBV6-5
d_call: NA

cdr3_nt: TGTGCCAGCAGCTTTGGACATTCCTACGAGCAGTACTTC
cdr3_aa: CASSFGHSYEQYF
j_call: TRBJ2-7
clone_size: NA
v_call: TRBV7-9
d_call: NA

cdr3_nt: TGCGCCAGCAGCTTGGTGCCAGGGCGCACAGATACGCAGTATTTT
cdr3_aa: CASSLVPGRTDTQYF
j_call: TRBJ2-3
clone_size: NA
v_call: TRBV5-1
d_call: NA

cdr3_nt: TGCAGCGTTGGCAAGCTTAGCGGGATTGAGCAGTACTTC
cdr3_aa: CSVGKLSGIEQYF
j_call: TRBJ2-7
clone_size: once
v_call: TRBV29-1
d_call: TRBD2

cdr3_nt: TGTGCCAGCAGTTTTGGACAGGGGACGACTGGGGCCAACGTCCTGACTTTC
cdr3_aa: CASSFGQGTTGANVLTF
j_call: TRBJ2-6
clone_size: NA
v_call: TRBV27
d_call: TRBD1

cdr3_nt: TGCGCCAGCAGCCGGGGGGACGGGAGAACTAATGAAAAACTGTTTTTT
cdr3_aa: CASSRGDGRTNEKLFF
j_call: TRBJ1-4
clone_size: NA
v_call: TRBV4-3
d_call: NA

cdr3_nt: TGTGCCAGCAGCCAATCGGGACAGGGAAACACCGGGGAGCTGTTTTTT
cdr3_aa: CASSQSGQGNTGELFF
j_call: TRBJ2-2
clone_size: NA
v_call: TRBV7-9
d_call: TRBD1

cdr3_nt: TGTGCCAGCACCAGGAGGGCAGGGAAAGGAGAGACCCAGTACTTC
cdr3_aa: CASTRRAGKGETQYF
j_call: TRBJ2-5
clone_size: NA
v_call: TRBV5-6
d_call: NA

cdr3_nt: TGTGCCAGTAGTGTGACAGGGGCACTAAATGAAAAACTGTTTTTT
cdr3_aa: CASSVTGALNEKLFF
j_call: TRBJ1-4
clone_size: once
v_call: TRBV19
d_call: TRBD1

cdr3_nt: TGTGCCAGCAGTTACTCAGGCTTCCAGGGTGCCTACACCTTC
cdr3_aa: CASSYSGFQGAYTF
j_call: TRBJ1-2
clone_size: NA
v_call: TRBV6-5
d_call: NA

cdr3_nt: TGTGCCACCAGTGAGACTAGCGGGACGTACAATGAGCAGTTCTTC
cdr3_aa: CATSETSGTYNEQFF
j_call: TRBJ2-1
clone_size: NA
v_call: TRBV24-1
d_call: TRBD2

cdr3_nt: TGCGCCAGCAACCTTACCCCTGGACTAGCGGGAGAGTACGAGCAGTACTTC
cdr3_aa: CASNLTPGLAGEYEQYF
j_call: TRBJ2-7
clone_size: NA
v_call: TRBV5-1
d_call: TRBD2

cdr3_nt: TGTGCCAGCAGTTTGCCTAGTGTCCGTCAAGGTGAAAAACTGTTTTTT
cdr3_aa: CASSLPSVRQGEKLFF
j_call: TRBJ1-4
clone_size: NA
v_call: TRBV28
d_call: NA

cdr3_nt: TGCGCCAGCAGCCAAACGAAGGGGACAGGGGGATTCAATCAGCCCCAGCATTTT
cdr3_aa: CASSQTKGTGGFNQPQHF
j_call: TRBJ1-5
clone_size: NA
v_call: TRBV4-1
d_call: TRBD1